These T cell receptor beta chains were read from a single sample in a study of vaccination and CD4 T cells after COVID-19. TCRdb re-analysed the PCR reads in MiXCR, keeping a single row per CDR3 protein. Here the sample spans 11,000 or so distinct CDR3 sequences, 46% being singletons. These receptors have no known antigen. Sequenced input: CD4+ T cells from blood, cultured in vitro. The receptors here all came from a human donor who had recovered from COVID-19. Both conserved end residues are part of each CDR3. D genes are given only for firm matches. Clone sizes are given selectively: once, few, many, or a class where the clone is expanded.

d_gene	abundance	len	v_gene	j_gene	CDR3nt	CDR3aa
-	-	15	TRBV9	TRBJ1-2	TGTGCCAGCAGCGGAGGGACGGTTATTAACTATGGCTACACCTTC	CASSGGTVINYGYTF
-	few	13	TRBV11-3	TRBJ1-1	TGTGCCAGCAGCTTAACAGGGATGTCTGAAGCTTTCTTT	CASSLTGMSEAFF
-	-	11	TRBV6-5	TRBJ2-3	TGTGCCAGCAGTTACCAAAATACGCAGTATTTT	CASSYQNTQYF
-	-	14	TRBV3-1	TRBJ2-2	TGTGCCAGCAGCCGTGTGCTGGACACCGGGGAGCTGTTTTTT	CASSRVLDTGELFF
-	-	14	TRBV6-2/TRBV6-3	TRBJ1-5	TGTGCCAGCAGCCGCGGGATCACACTACAGCCCCAGCATTTT	CASSRGITLQPQHF
-	-	15	TRBV20-1	TRBJ2-7	TGCAGTGCTAGAGATGGGAAAGGGAACTCCTACGAGCAGTACTTC	CSARDGKGNSYEQYF
-	-	16	TRBV5-4	TRBJ2-1	TGTGCCAGCAGCTCGGGTCGAGGGGGGGCCGTCAATGAGCAGTTCTTC	CASSSGRGGAVNEQFF
-	-	15	TRBV9	TRBJ1-5	TGTGCCAGCAGCGCCTTTACAGGAGTCAATCAGCCCCAGCATTTT	CASSAFTGVNQPQHF
TRBD1	few	15	TRBV27	TRBJ1-2	TGTGCCAGCAGTTTATATTCAGGGGGTGGCTATGGCTACACCTTC	CASSLYSGGGYGYTF
-	-	12	TRBV6-1	TRBJ2-1	TGTGCCAGCAGTCGGATGTGGAATGAGCAGTTCTTC	CASSRMWNEQFF
-	-	13	TRBV20-1	TRBJ1-6	TGCAGTGCTAGGCAGGGCGCGGATTCACCCCTCCACTTT	CSARQGADSPLHF
TRBD2	few	15	TRBV6-2/TRBV6-3	TRBJ2-2	TGTGCCAGCAGAGGACTAGCGGGGTACACCGGGGAGCTGTTTTTT	CASRGLAGYTGELFF
-	few	14	TRBV5-4	TRBJ1-6	TGTGCCAGCAGCTTGGGTCGGGCTATATCACCCCTCCACTTT	CASSLGRAISPLHF
TRBD1	few	15	TRBV6-1	TRBJ1-2	TGTGCCAGCAGCCGCCGGGACAGGGGTCACTATGGCTACACCTTC	CASSRRDRGHYGYTF
TRBD1	few	14	TRBV6-4	TRBJ1-2	TGTGCCAGCCAGCAGTGGGTGGGACAGGTCGGCTACACCTTC	CASQQWVGQVGYTF
-	-	13	TRBV12-3/TRBV12-4	TRBJ2-2	TGTGCCAGCAGTCAGACCCTTAACGGGGAGCTGTTTTTT	CASSQTLNGELFF
-	once	15	TRBV12-3/TRBV12-4	TRBJ2-3	TGTGCCAGCAGTTTTGACAACAGGGTGGGAGATACGCAGTATTTT	CASSFDNRVGDTQYF
TRBD2	-	17	TRBV6-1	TRBJ2-7	TGTGCCAGCAGTGCCCCTCTTAGCGGGGGGGCCTCCTACGAGCAGTACTTC	CASSAPLSGGASYEQYF
-	few	16	TRBV6-1	TRBJ1-3	TGTGCCAGCATGGGGAGGCGGAGCATCTCGGGAAACACCATATATTTT	CASMGRRSISGNTIYF
TRBD1	medium-sized	13	TRBV20-1	TRBJ1-2	TGCAGTACTCCGGGACAGGAGACCTATGGCTACACCTTC	CSTPGQETYGYTF
TRBD2	-	17	TRBV5-6	TRBJ2-3	TGTGCCAGCAGCTTTGGCAGGAGACTAGCCGTTCTAGATACGCAGTATTTT	CASSFGRRLAVLDTQYF
TRBD1	few	14	TRBV6-5	TRBJ2-3	TGTGCCAGCAGTTCCGGGACAGGGTTCGATACGCAGTATTTT	CASSSGTGFDTQYF
-	-	13	TRBV5-6	TRBJ1-1	TGTGCCAGCAGCTTGGGAGTGAACACTGAAGCTTTCTTT	CASSLGVNTEAFF
-	few	14	TRBV4-1	TRBJ1-4	TGCGCCAGCAGCCAAGACGGCACAGGGTGGAGACTGTTTTTT	CASSQDGTGWRLFF
TRBD1	-	13	TRBV6-1	TRBJ1-5	TGTGCCAGCAGGGGGACAGATAATCAGCCCCAGCATTTT	CASRGTDNQPQHF
-	few	15	TRBV6-5	TRBJ1-6	TGTGCCAGCAGTTACGAGAGCTCCTATAATTCACCCCTCCACTTT	CASSYESSYNSPLHF
-	few	14	TRBV5-1	TRBJ1-2	TGCGCCAGCAGCTTGGAGGGCCAGATGTATGGCTACACCTTC	CASSLEGQMYGYTF
TRBD1	-	16	TRBV6-1	TRBJ2-4	TGTGCCAGCAGTGAAGCTGGGGACAGGGGTGGATACATTCAGTACTTC	CASSEAGDRGGYIQYF
-	-	14	TRBV2	TRBJ1-1	TGTGCCAGCAGTGAAGTCTTCCCTGGGACTGAAGCTTTCTTT	CASSEVFPGTEAFF
TRBD2	-	18	TRBV7-2	TRBJ2-1	TGTGCCAGCAGCTTCCGGGGGGGTGGAAGGACTTGGGGCAATGAGCAGTTCTTC	CASSFRGGGRTWGNEQFF
TRBD1	medium-sized	15	TRBV7-8	TRBJ1-1	TGTGCCAGCAGCTTAGGGGACAGAATGAACACTGAAGCTTTCTTT	CASSLGDRMNTEAFF
TRBD2	few	15	TRBV30	TRBJ2-3	TGTGCCTGGAGGGCTAGCGGGAGATACACAGATACGCAGTATTTT	CAWRASGRYTDTQYF
-	-	14	TRBV7-9	TRBJ1-2	TGTGCCAGCAGCTTAGAGGCAGGGGACTATGGCTACACCTTC	CASSLEAGDYGYTF
TRBD1	-	13	TRBV27	TRBJ1-2	TGTGCCAGCAGCCAAAACAGGGGGCGCGGCTACACCTTC	CASSQNRGRGYTF
-	-	16	TRBV15	TRBJ2-6	TGTGCCACCAGCAGAGTATTAGGAACTGGGGCCAACGTCCTGACTTTC	CATSRVLGTGANVLTF
-	-	13	TRBV27	TRBJ1-4	TGTGCCAGCAGTTTTCTCTCGTCGGGAAAACTGTTTTTT	CASSFLSSGKLFF
-	-	13	TRBV20-1	TRBJ2-3	TGCAGTGCTAGAGATTCAAGCACAGATACGCAGTATTTT	CSARDSSTDTQYF
-	-	15	TRBV5-1	TRBJ1-5	TGCGCCAGCAGCTTAACAGGGTCGCCGAGCCAGCCCCAGCATTTT	CASSLTGSPSQPQHF
-	few	15	TRBV12-3/TRBV12-4	TRBJ1-1	TGTGCCAGCAGTTTAACCGGCAGGGGGAACACTGAAGCTTTCTTT	CASSLTGRGNTEAFF
TRBD1	few	14	TRBV11-3	TRBJ1-2	TGTGCCAGCAGCTCGGGACAGGGAGCTTATGGCTACACCTTC	CASSSGQGAYGYTF
-	-	15	TRBV11-2	TRBJ1-2	TGTGCCAGCAGCTTAGAAGGCTATAATAACTATGGCTACACCTTC	CASSLEGYNNYGYTF
-	-	17	TRBV19	TRBJ1-5	TGTGCCAGTAGTATGCGGGGAAGAGGGGATCGAAATCAGCCCCAGCATTTT	CASSMRGRGDRNQPQHF
TRBD1	few	15	TRBV11-3	TRBJ1-2	TGTGCCAGCAGACCTAGCGGGACAGGGCAGGGGGGCTACACCTTC	CASRPSGTGQGGYTF
-	-	13	TRBV6-1	TRBJ2-7	TGTGCCAGCAGCTGGACAGAGACCTACGAGCAGTACTTC	CASSWTETYEQYF
-	-	13	TRBV30	TRBJ2-6	TGTGCCTGGGGGGGGATGGGGGCCAACGTCCTGACTTTC	CAWGGMGANVLTF
TRBD1	few	15	TRBV20-1	TRBJ2-3	TGCAGTGGGCGTGGGACAGGGGTACGCACAGATACGCAGTATTTT	CSGRGTGVRTDTQYF
-	-	15	TRBV6-2/TRBV6-3	TRBJ2-7	TGTGCCAGCACCAACGGGAAAACTAACACCTACGAGCAGTACTTC	CASTNGKTNTYEQYF
TRBD1	-	15	TRBV12-3/TRBV12-4	TRBJ1-3	TGTGCCAGCAGTGAAGGAGACAGGGTTGGAAACACCATATATTTT	CASSEGDRVGNTIYF
TRBD1	-	16	TRBV7-8	TRBJ1-4	TGTGCCAGCAGCCTCGTTGCCGGGACAGGGAATGAAAAACTGTTTTTT	CASSLVAGTGNEKLFF
-	-	13	TRBV19	TRBJ2-2	TGTGCCGGGGAGCGGACGAACACCGGGGAGCTGTTTTTT	CAGERTNTGELFF
-	-	16	TRBV12-3/TRBV12-4	TRBJ2-3	TGTGCCAGCAGTGCATGGTTGGGATGGGGCACAGATACGCAGTATTTT	CASSAWLGWGTDTQYF
-	-	14	TRBV7-9	TRBJ2-2	TGTGCCAGCAGCTTAGAAACAAAAACCGGGGAGCTGTTTTTT	CASSLETKTGELFF
-	few	13	TRBV11-2	TRBJ2-7	TGTGCCAGCAGCCAAAACCGGGACCCCGAGCAGTACTTC	CASSQNRDPEQYF